A single sample is the source of the 26 T cell receptor beta chains below, sequenced in a study of T-cell memory formation after mild COVID-19. TCRdb recomputed calls from the 5' RACE reads with MiXCR, one row per CDR3 protein. The data contain some 57,000 distinct CDR3 sequences, 10% to 15% of them singletons. The specimen was PBMCs or a T cell subset sorted from them (not recorded which). The receptor source for this set is a man between 18 and 35 years old who had mild COVID-19 (a few samples of this study predate the infection). Cell type and time point are not known.

The table lists this clonotype with a few counts. V and J are TRBV7-2 and TRBJ1-5, with D hard to call. Trimming removed 5 bases from V and 5 bases from J, with 13 bases in between. This CDR3 comprises 14 residues. Per the germline V gene, CDR1 is SGHTA and CDR2 is FQGNSA. CDR3 sequence reads: CASSLGGRYQPQHF. CDR3 bases: TGTGCCAGCAGCCTGGGTGGGCGGTATCAGCCCCAGCATTTT. Using reference TRBV7-2 and TRBJ1-5 for the parts outside the CDR3, the full variable domain is GAGVSQSPSNKVTEKGKDVELRCDPISGHTALYWYRQSLGQGLEFLIYFQGNSAPDKSGLPSDRFSAERTGGSVSTLTIQRTQQEDSAVYLCASSLGGRYQPQHFGDGTRLSIL.

The sample holds many counts of this clonotype. The V gene is TRBV5-1, the J gene TRBJ2-4, with a tentative D call TRBD2 (5 bases). Trimming took off 4 bases at V and 6 bases at J, with 11 bases between the two ends. This CDR3 is built from 13 residues. The germline V gene has CDR1 SGHRS and CDR2 YFSETQ. CDR3 loop: CASSVLGGNIQYF. CDR3 in DNA: TGCGCCAGCAGCGTACTAGGAGGAAACATTCAGTACTTC.

The chain carries TRBV11-2 and TRBJ1-2, with D maybe TRBD1 (5 bases). Trimming stripped 6 bases from V and 8 bases from J, with 19 bases between. This CDR3 contains 14 residues. The V gene's germline CDR1 is SGHAT and CDR2 FQNNGV. CDR3 region: CASRAGGRWGGYTF. The CDR3 DNA reads TGTGCCAGCAGAGCCGGGGGTCGTTGGGGGGGCTACACCTTC.

In this sample, this clonotype turned up a few times. The J gene is TRBJ1-5, the V gene TRBV2; weak D call: TRBD1 (5 bases). V lost 6 bases, J lost 0 bases, and 6 bases lay in between. This CDR3 spans 13 amino acids. Germline V gene lookup returns CDR1 SNHLY and CDR2 FYNNEI. CDR3 region: CASRGDSNQPQHF. In DNA, the CDR3 is TGTGCCAGCAGGGGGGATAGCAATCAGCCCCAGCATTTT.

The table lists this clonotype with many counts. The V call is TRBV9, the J call TRBJ2-3; D is undetermined. Germline CDR1 reads SGDLS; CDR2 reads YYNGEE. V was shortened by 4 bases and J by 0 bases, with 12 bases between the two germline ends. The CDR3 runs 15 residues. The CDR3 sequence is CASSKTGISTDTQYF. Here the CDR3 DNA reads TGTGCCAGCAGCAAAACGGGTATCAGCACAGATACGCAGTATTTT.

This clonotype appeared a few times. V usage is TRBV4-3 and J usage is TRBJ2-7, with a tentative D call TRBD1 (6 bases). This CDR3 region has 14 residues. The germline V gene has CDR1 LGHNA and CDR2 YSLEER. V gave up 2 bases and J gave up 3 bases, with 11 bases separating them. CDR3 residues: CASSQTRDNYEQYF. In DNA, the CDR3 is TGCGCCAGCAGCCAAACCCGGGACAACTACGAGCAGTACTTC.

The J gene is TRBJ2-1, the V gene TRBV7-3, with 9 bases that match TRBD2. The germline gives CDR1 SGHTA, CDR2 FQGTGA. After removal of 8 bases from V and 4 bases from J, the junction contained 6 bases not matched to a gene. The CDR3 extends over 14 amino acids. The CDR3 loop is CASSVLAGYNEQFF. CDR3 bases: TGTGCCAGCTCTGTCCTAGCGGGGTACAATGAGCAGTTCTTC. Supplemented by reference TRBV7-3 and TRBJ2-1, the full variable domain reads GAGVSQTPSNKVTEKGKYVELRCDPISGHTALYWYRQSLGQGPEFLIYFQGTGAADDSGLPNDRFFAVRPEGSVSTLKIQRTERGDSAVYLCASSVLAGYNEQFFGPGTRLTVL.

This clonotype is termed medium-sized. The rearrangement joins TRBV13 to TRBJ1-1; no reliable D call. Germline V lookup: CDR1 PRHDT, CDR2 FYEKMQ (reference sequence). V was pared by 0 bases and J by 13 bases, with 18 bases between. CDR3 length equals 14 residues. The CDR3 nucleotides read TGTGCCAGCAGCTTAGGCCTAATGAGGAGGGTCGATTTCTTT. The encoded protein is CASSLGLMRRVDFF.

At least ten counts were recorded for this clonotype. The chain recombines TRBV6-2 or TRBV6-3 with TRBJ2-5, with D possibly being TRBD1 (5 bases). The V gene's germline CDR1 is MNHEY and CDR2 SVGEGT. Trimming removed 5 bases from V and 0 bases from J, with 16 bases in between. This CDR3 has 16 amino acids. The chain's CDR3 is CASSPRQGADQETQYF. The CDR3 DNA reads as TGTGCCAGCAGTCCCCGGCAGGGTGCGGACCAAGAGACCCAGTACTTC.

V and J are TRBV18 and TRBJ2-5; a possible D gene is TRBD2 (6 bases). The CDR3 length is 14 residues. Looked up from germline, CDR1 is KGHSH and CDR2 is LQKENI. The germline V and J ends were trimmed by 4 bases and 2 bases, with 11 bases remaining between them. For the CDR3, the DNA is TGTGCCAGCTCACTCCCCGGGACTCAAGAGACCCAGTACTTC. It encodes CASSLPGTQETQYF.

This clonotype turned up a few times. This chain links TRBV5-1 with TRBJ1-1; the D gene is possibly TRBD1 (5 bases). CDR1 is SGHRS and CDR2 is YFSETQ in the germline V gene. V shed 7 bases and J shed 5 bases, with 15 bases lying between them. The CDR3 sequence is 13 residues long. The CDR3 loop reads CASGRGNPTEAFF. DNA for the CDR3: TGCGCCAGCGGACGGGGGAATCCTACTGAAGCTTTCTTT.

The rearrangement joins TRBV7-2 to TRBJ2-3; 12 positions agree with TRBD2. Germline values: CDR1 SGHTA, CDR2 FQGNSA. This CDR3 is 15 amino acids long. Unmatched junction bases numbered 11, after V lost 10 bases and J lost 6 bases. The CDR3 spells CATKRLAGDKDTQYF. The CDR3 DNA reads TGTGCCACTAAAAGACTAGCGGGGGACAAGGATACGCAGTATTTT.

This clonotype has just a few counts. This chain links TRBV7-9 with TRBJ1-3; TRBD1 is a possible D gene (6 bases). The CDR3 runs to 14 residues. Trimming pared 8 bases from V and 4 bases from J, leaving 15 bases between. Germline lookup yields CDR1 SEHNR and CDR2 FQNEAQ (reference sequence). The CDR3 sequence is CASEPGVTGNTIYF. In nucleotides, the CDR3 is TGTGCCAGCGAACCAGGGGTTACCGGAAACACCATATATTTT.

In its sample, this clonotype was seen a few times. The chain links TRBV9 to TRBJ2-5; 8 bases are shared with TRBD1. The CDR3 loop spans 18 amino acids. Looked up from germline, CDR1 is SGDLS and CDR2 is YYNGEE. J was trimmed by 1 base and V by 0 bases; bases with no gene match: 11. CDR3 nucleotides: TGTGCCAGCAGCGTAGGAGGGCCGGGGACAGGAGCCCAAGAGACCCAGTACTTC. Translating gives CASSVGGPGTGAQETQYF. Full variable domain (missing parts from reference TRBV9 and TRBJ2-5): DSGVTQTPKHLITATGQRVTLRCSPRSGDLSVYWYQQSLDQGLQFLIQYYNGEERAKGNILERFSAQQFPDLHSELNLSSLELGDSALYFCASSVGGPGTGAQETQYFGPGTRLLVL.

The V and J genes are TRBV5-1 and TRBJ2-3; the D call may be TRBD1 or TRBD2 (6 bases each). The CDR3 totals 14 residues. Germline assignment: CDR1 SGHRS and CDR2 YFSETQ. Trimming left V 3 bases short and J 3 bases short, with 11 bases between. CDR3 sequence: CASSWGAGTDTQYF. In DNA, the CDR3 is TGCGCCAGCAGCTGGGGGGCCGGGACAGATACGCAGTATTTT.

This clonotype was counted between two and nine times. The J gene is TRBJ2-7, the V gene TRBV6-5; 7 bases map to TRBD1. In germline, CDR1 is MNHEY, CDR2 SVGAGI. This CDR3 has 14 amino acids. The V segment lost 6 bases and the J segment 5 bases; nucleotides outside the gene matches: 10. This CDR3 is CASRLGQRSDEQYF. DNA for the CDR3: TGTGCCAGCAGGCTGGGACAGCGCTCTGACGAGCAGTACTTC.

This clonotype is medium-sized by share. In DNA, the CDR3 is TGTGCCAGCAGCTTCGCGGATACGCAGTATTTT. It translates to CASSFADTQYF. The V gene is TRBV7-9, the J gene TRBJ2-3; no clear D gene. V was cut by 3 bases and J by 6 bases, with 4 bases left in between. CDR1 and CDR2 (germline): SEHNR, FQNEAQ (reference sequence). CDR3 length: 11 residues.

V usage is TRBV5-5 and J usage is TRBJ1-4; D not resolved. CDR1 and CDR2 from the germline V gene are SGHKS and YYEKEE (reference sequence). Trimming removed 2 bases at V and 7 bases at J, with 9 bases between. The CDR3 runs 13 residues. The CDR3 protein is CASSLINTEKLFF. The CDR3 coding sequence is TGTGCCAGCAGCTTAATCAATACTGAAAAACTGTTTTTT. Combining the CDR3 with reference TRBV5-5 and TRBJ1-4 gives the whole variable domain DAGVTQSPTHLIKTRGQQVTLRCSPISGHKSVSWYQQVLGQGPQFIFQYYEKEERGRGNFPDRFSARQFPNYSSELNVNALLLGDSALYLCASSLINTEKLFFGSGTQLSVL.

This chain uses TRBV7-2 with TRBJ1-1; possible D gene TRBD1, 5 bases. Trimming took 4 bases from V and 4 from J, leaving 10 bases between them. From germline, CDR1 is SGHTA and CDR2 FQGNSA. CDR3 length: 13 amino acids. CDR3 DNA: TGTGCCAGCAGCTCCAGGGAAGGCACTGAAGCTTTCTTT. Amino acids: CASSSREGTEAFF.

The sample holds many counts of this clonotype. The chain links TRBV7-3 to TRBJ2-3; 10 bases are a match to TRBD1. The CDR3 length is 16 residues. Per germline, CDR1 SGHTA and CDR2 FQGTGA. J lost 2 bases, V lost 2 bases, and 4 bases had no gene match. The CDR3 here is CASSLSGTGVTDTQYF. CDR3 coding DNA: TGTGCCAGCAGCTTATCCGGGACAGGGGTCACAGATACGCAGTATTTT.

This rearrangement joins TRBV20-1 to TRBJ1-1; 10 nucleotides agree with TRBD1. With 1 base clipped from V and 11 bases from J, the junction kept 10 bases outside the gene matches. The CDR3 spans 14 residues. CDR1 and CDR2 from the germline V gene are DFQATT and SNEGSKA (reference sequence). The CDR3: CSARARTGGRGAFF. The CDR3 DNA reads as TGCAGTGCTAGAGCGCGGACAGGGGGTCGAGGTGCTTTCTTT.

Ten or more counts support this clonotype. The chain recombines TRBV27 with TRBJ2-6; D unresolved. Trimming stripped 6 bases from V and 0 bases from J, with 3 bases between. The CDR3 length is 13 residues. Germline V gives CDR1 MNHEY, CDR2 SMNVEV (reference sequence). The CDR3 loop reads CASRLSGANVLTF. The CDR3 DNA follows: TGTGCCAGCAGGCTCTCTGGGGCCAACGTCCTGACTTTC.

The rearrangement links TRBV7-9 to TRBJ2-1; TRBD2 matches at 13 bases. Germline V gene lookup returns CDR1 SEHNR and CDR2 FQNEAQ (reference sequence). Trimming took 3 bases from V and 6 from J; bases not matched to a gene: 11. This CDR3 has 18 residues. CDR3 amino acids: CASSFSGLAGDQGNEQFF. The DNA for the CDR3 is TGTGCCAGCAGCTTTTCTGGACTAGCGGGGGATCAGGGCAATGAGCAGTTCTTC.

This clonotype was recorded many times. The genes are TRBV7-2 and TRBJ1-1, with a possible D match to TRBD1 (5 bases). The germline V and J ends were trimmed by 6 bases and 5 bases, with 16 bases remaining between them. Germline-derived CDR1 and CDR2 are SGHTA and FQGNSA. The CDR3 spans 14 residues. The CDR3 DNA follows: TGTGCCAGCAGTTTTCAGGGCAAGGGGACTGAAGCTTTCTTT. It translates to CASSFQGKGTEAFF.

In its sample, this clonotype was seen many times. This rearrangement joins TRBV7-3 to TRBJ2-3; no firm D call. This CDR3 contains 14 residues. Per germline, CDR1 SGHTA and CDR2 FQGTGA. V was clipped by 5 bases and J by 0 bases, with 9 bases between them. CDR3 in amino acids: CASSDIGSTDTQYF. DNA of the CDR3: TGTGCCAGCAGCGACATAGGTAGCACAGATACGCAGTATTTT.

This clonotype was recorded at least ten times. The V and J genes are TRBV7-2 and TRBJ1-1; tentatively, D is TRBD1 (5 bases). The CDR3 is made up of 16 amino acids. The V gene lost 0 bases and the J gene lost 0 bases, with 11 bases spanning the gap. Germline V CDR1 and CDR2: SGHTA, FQGNSA. The CDR3 coding sequence is TGTGCCAGCAGCTTAGCGGGGCAGGGCTTGAACACTGAAGCTTTCTTT. Protein: CASSLAGQGLNTEAFF.